This T cell receptor beta chain appears in the sequencing data of a study of T cell responses to AZD1222 COVID-19 vaccine (dated by TCRdb to about 2021). Regarding the research as a whole: AZD1222 recipients with second doses at about 4 weeks or about 12 weeks were pooled, because spike-specific TCR depth and breadth did not differ between schedules. A total of 233 trial participants underwent TCR sequencing, of whom roughly 210 had received two doses of AZD1222 and around 25 had received two doses of the MenACWY control vaccine. Trial participants were enrolled by age into subgroups of 18-55, 56-69 and 70-plus years, and roughly 150, 30 and 60 TCR-sequenced participants, respectively, were included in these subgroups.

Between the V and J ends, shortened by 6 bases and 7 bases respectively, the junction contains 13 bases. From cysteine to phenylalanine, the CDR3 is 13 amino acids long. The CDR3 DNA has 39 bases and is translated from base 1. CDR1 and CDR2, looked up from the germline V gene, are MNHEY and SVGAGI. Study-level results and caveats: Most participants were white British and females outnumbered males, and the authors suggested that clonal diversity may have been underestimated. Conclusions about previously exposed vaccinees are limited because only five to seven AZD1222 recipients were SARS-CoV-2 seropositive at baseline. In the small 56-69-year group, the increase in depth fell short of significance, most likely because of low power. Nearly half of unique spike-specific TCRs reportedly recognized epitopes outside regions mutated in the B.1.351 and B.1.1.7 variants. Because no day 14 peak-response samples were available, repertoires were characterized only after the peak T cell response. CD4 TCRs associated with the vaccine covered the entire spike protein, and the dominant responses were in regions 160-218 and 743-854. After two AZD1222 doses, both the breadth and the depth of spike-specific TCRs were significantly higher than at day 0 and than in MenACWY recipients.

The sample's time point, from its label and the paper: baseline before first vaccination. Vaccinee samples came from UK trials COV001 and COV002, including a single-blind randomized controlled phase 2/3 trial of AZD1222 (ChAdOx1 nCoV-19) in healthy adults. For TCRbeta chain sequencing, PBMC samples were collected from trial participants at day 0 and at day 28 after the second dose. The CDR3 regions of human TCRbeta chains were analyzed by immunosequencing. Per the authors' processing: TCRs in the repertoires were matched against a reference library of SARS-CoV-2-specific TCRs that had been generated with the MIRA antigen-specificity platform. Breadth meant the fraction of unique TCRs that were SARS-CoV-2-associated, whereas depth meant the fraction of total T cells that were SARS-CoV-2-associated. Using the MIRA data, each spike-specific TCR was assigned both to the spike region to which the TCR was reactive and to a CD4 or CD8 class. Log10-transformed breadth and depth values were compared by one-way ANOVA with Sidak's multiple comparisons tests. What TCRdb holds here is the immuneACCESS table cut down to in-frame rearrangements. Part of the clones is not present; checked against another copy, under half of the missing clones reflect an unresolved V gene, and the others are unexplained. V, J and clone size are taken as reported in that table, and D and trimming were inferred from the DNA itself. In all, the sample holds roughly 140,000 clones, and 88% of those were seen once. The leading ten clones occupy approximately 2.1% of the sample.

The sample holds one count of this clone. What antigen it recognizes has not been identified. One base away there is no much larger clone; base qualities are not given. The sequences come from peripheral blood, collected on day 0 of AZD1222 vaccination. The chain employs TRBV6-5 and TRBJ1-5; TRBD1 might be the D gene, on 5 matching bases. The clonotype comes from an adult in good health. At the DNA level, the sequence is TGTGCCAGCAGGGGGGGTAAAGTACAGCCCCAGCATTTT. This translates into CASRGGKVQPQHF.